This TCR beta chain was identified during a study of shared clonotypes between healthy human individuals. Study background: Ranging from 18 to 49 in age, donors were two women and three men. Every donor yielded three CD4 naive, three CD4 memory, two CD8 naive and one CD8 memory plate. Study results and caveats: Clonotypes which were not shared had lower generation probabilities than clonotypes that all four donors shared.

Caucasian adults living in Nashville, Tennessee, provided all samples. Sequencing used immunoSEQ multiplex PCR; TCRdb keeps in-frame clones, though not all of them. The sample contains roughly 680,000 clones, 72% of which appear only once. Concerning this clone: What it recognizes is unknown.

This receptor was identified in a woman in her 30s in good health. Sequencing was carried out using memory CD4+ T cells sorted from blood. Subset reported: CD45RA-negative fraction.

CDR3 DNA: TGTGCCAGCAGCCCTGATTGGGGGACCGCGAACACCGGGGAGCTGTTTTTT. As protein: CASSPDWGTANTGELFF. This chain links TRBV7-2 with TRBJ2-2; D possibly matches TRBD1 or TRBD2 (5 bases each). Germline V CDR1 and CDR2: SGHTA, FQGNSA. The CDR3 is made up of 17 amino acids. Trimming took off 5 bases at V and 0 bases at J, with 16 bases between the two ends.